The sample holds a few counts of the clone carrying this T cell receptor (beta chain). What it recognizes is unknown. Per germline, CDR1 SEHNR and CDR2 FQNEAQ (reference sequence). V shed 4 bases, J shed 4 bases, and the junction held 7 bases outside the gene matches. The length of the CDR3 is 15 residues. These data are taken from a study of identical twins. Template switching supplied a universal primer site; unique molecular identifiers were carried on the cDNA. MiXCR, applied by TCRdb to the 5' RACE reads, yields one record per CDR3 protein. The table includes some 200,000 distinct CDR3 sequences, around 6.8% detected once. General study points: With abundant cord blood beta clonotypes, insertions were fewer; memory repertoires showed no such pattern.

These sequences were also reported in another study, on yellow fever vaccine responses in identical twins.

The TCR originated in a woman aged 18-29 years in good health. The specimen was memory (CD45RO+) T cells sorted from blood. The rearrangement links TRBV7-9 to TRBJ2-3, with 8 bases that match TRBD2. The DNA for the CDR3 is TGTGCCAGCAGCTCCGGGACTAGGAAGTCAGATACGCAGTATTTT. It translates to CASSSGTRKSDTQYF.